The 22 T cell receptor beta chains in this list originate from one sample, sequenced in a study of breast tumors, draining lymph nodes, adjacent tissues (dated by TCRdb to about 2016). The axillary draining lymph nodes of breast cancer patients were the source of the lymph node samples. The protocol used for the library was multiplex PCR. Sequencing relied on an Illumina HiSeq 2000. TCRdb handled the public reads itself, with Q25 trimming in fastp and clone calling in MiXCR, and kept productive beta chains. Duplicate CDR3 protein sequences are folded into a single record with the most common DNA and genes. The sample yields 200,000 to 250,000 distinct CDR3 sequences; less than 40% were counted once. 3% to 4% of the sample belongs to the ten largest clones. Material for sequencing was axillary lymph node tissue. Receptor source: a female donor with breast cancer. Some clones in this sample may be carry-over from other donors' samples.

In the case of this clonotype: This may be a read error, as it is one base from a much larger clone. The rearrangement links TRBV11-2 to TRBJ1-2; D gene uncertain. This CDR3 comprises 11 residues. Germline V CDR1 and CDR2: SGHAT, FQNNGV. CDR3 region: CASRQNYGSTF. In DNA form, the CDR3 reads TGTGCCAGCAGGCAGAACTATGGCTCCACCTTC.

This clonotype was seen repeatedly, ten times or more. The chain carries TRBV19 and TRBJ2-3; TRBD2 matches 9 bases. Germline assignment: CDR1 LNHDA and CDR2 SQIVND (reference sequence). After removal of 8 bases from V and 3 bases from J, the junction contained 6 bases not matched to a gene. There are 14 residues in the CDR3. CDR3 DNA sequence: TGTGCCAGTCGTAGCGGGAGTCTTACAGATACGCAGTATTTT. This gives the protein CASRSGSLTDTQYF.

Ten or more counts support this clonotype. The rearrangement joins TRBV19 to TRBJ2-2; no clear D gene. The germline V gene encodes CDR1 LNHDA and CDR2 SQIVND (reference sequence). This CDR3 is built from 13 residues. V was pared by 4 bases and J by 5 bases, with 8 bases between. The CDR3 DNA is TGTGCCAGTAGTAACATTGGGACCGGGGAGCTGTTTTTT. It encodes CASSNIGTGELFF.

The table lists this clonotype with many counts. The V and J genes are TRBV9 and TRBJ1-6; D is possibly TRBD1 (6 bases). Germline loops: CDR1 SGDLS, CDR2 YYNGEE. The V end was cut by 4 bases, the J end by 10 bases, with 15 bases between. This CDR3 is 14 amino acids long. In nucleotides, the CDR3 is TGTGCCAGCAGCTTCCGGGACACGAAATCACCCCTCCACTTT. Translating it yields CASSFRDTKSPLHF.

This clonotype was counted at least ten times. This sequence joins TRBV24-1 and TRBJ2-3; no reliable D call. In germline, CDR1 is KGHDR, CDR2 SFDVKD. The CDR3 consists of 14 residues. The germline V and J ends were trimmed by 2 bases and 1 base, with 6 bases remaining between them. This CDR3 reads CATSDSRRTDTQYF. CDR3 bases: TGTGCCACCAGTGATTCCCGACGCACAGATACGCAGTATTTT.

In its sample, this clonotype was seen many times. V and J are TRBV11-2 and TRBJ1-6; maybe TRBD1 (5 bases). V gave up 8 bases and J gave up 3 bases, with 14 bases separating them. This CDR3 is built from 15 residues. Germline CDR1 SGHAT, CDR2 FQNNGV. The CDR3 nucleotides are TGTGCCAGCGCCCCGGGACGGAACTATAATTCACCCCTCCACTTT. Amino acids: CASAPGRNYNSPLHF.

The V call is TRBV11-3, the J call TRBJ2-5; 8 bases are shared with TRBD2. Per the germline V gene, CDR1 is SGHNT and CDR2 is YENEEA. The CDR3 totals 14 residues. V shed 5 bases, J shed 3 bases, and the junction held 5 bases outside the gene matches. The CDR3 sequence: CASSAISGEETQYF. The CDR3 nucleotides are TGTGCCAGCAGCGCCATTAGCGGGGAAGAGACCCAGTACTTC.

This clonotype turned up a few times. The chain combines TRBV6-2 or TRBV6-3 with TRBJ2-3, with TRBD2 identical over 7 bases. CDR1 and CDR2 from the germline V gene are MNHEY and SVGEGT. Trimming cost V 6 bases and J 8 bases; bases outside gene matches: 5. The CDR3 sequence is 12 residues long. The CDR3 sequence: CASSSPGGTQYF. The CDR3, as DNA: TGTGCCAGCAGCTCACCGGGGGGTACGCAGTATTTT.

This clonotype has at least ten counts. The V gene is TRBV24-1, the J gene TRBJ2-2; 8 bases agree with TRBD1. Germline V lookup: CDR1 KGHDR, CDR2 SFDVKD. The CDR3 has 18 residues. Losses at the gene ends were 3 bases for V and 0 bases for J; bases not matched to a gene: 8. Here the CDR3 DNA reads TGTGCCACCAGTGATCCACAGGGGGACCCAGCGAACACCGGGGAGCTGTTTTTT. It codes for CATSDPQGDPANTGELFF.

The chain couples TRBV4-2 to TRBJ2-7; 8 bases are shared with TRBD1. This CDR3 spans 14 amino acids. V shed 2 bases, J shed 3 bases, and the junction held 3 bases outside the gene matches. Germline CDR1 and CDR2: LGHNA and YNFKEQ. The CDR3 is CASSQIGQGYEQYF. The CDR3 DNA reads as TGTGCCAGCAGCCAAATTGGACAGGGCTACGAGCAGTACTTC.

J is TRBJ1-4 and V is TRBV7-9; 8 nucleotides agree with TRBD1. Germline CDR1 SEHNR, CDR2 FQNEAQ (reference sequence). Trimming took 4 bases from V and 6 from J; bases not matched to a gene: 1. This CDR3 comprises 13 residues. The DNA for the CDR3 is TGTGCCAGCAGCTCGACAGGGGATGAAAAACTGTTTTTT. It is translated as CASSSTGDEKLFF.

This clonotype was seen a handful of times. At one of its ends the junction is not consistent with the germline gene, which may arise from a read error. The chain uses TRBV10-3 and TRBJ1-2, with TRBD1 identical over 9 bases. Germline V gene lookup returns CDR1 ENHRY and CDR2 SYGVKD. The CDR3 extends over 14 amino acids. CDR3 residues: CASSVDRGVDGYTF. As DNA, the CDR3 is TGTGCCAGCAGTGTTGACAGGGGGGTAGATGGCTACACCTTC.

This clonotype has a handful of counts. The chain couples TRBV5-1 to TRBJ1-5, with TRBD1 matching over 8 bases. The trim removed 4 bases at V and 0 bases at J, leaving 12 bases unmatched. Germline lookup yields CDR1 SGHRS and CDR2 YFSETQ. CDR3 size: 18 residues. CDR3 region: CASSLQDRAHLSNQPQHF. CDR3 nucleotides: TGCGCCAGCAGCCTTCAGGACAGGGCCCACCTTAGCAATCAGCCCCAGCATTTT. Variable domain in full (rest from reference TRBV5-1 and TRBJ1-5): KAGVTQTPRYLIKTRGQQVTLSCSPISGHRSVSWYQQTPGQGLQFLFEYFSETQRNKGNFPGRFSGRQFSNSRSEMNVSTLELGDSALYLCASSLQDRAHLSNQPQHFGDGTRLSIL.

The chain has TRBV20-1 and TRBJ1-3; perhaps TRBD1 as D (6 bases). Per germline, CDR1 DFQATT and CDR2 SNEGSKA (reference sequence). Trimming cost V 4 bases and J 8 bases, with 18 bases left between them. The CDR3 contains 14 residues. CDR3 nucleotides: TGCAGTGCTACGGACAGCCCCTATGGCTACACCATATATTTT. Translation gives CSATDSPYGYTIYF.

The chain links TRBV10-3 to TRBJ2-7, with 7 bases matching TRBD2. There are 14 residues in the CDR3. V shed 10 bases, J shed 7 bases, and the junction held 16 bases outside the gene matches. Germline values: CDR1 ENHRY, CDR2 SYGVKD. Here the CDR3 DNA reads TGTGCCAGCAGCTTGGTTGGCGGGGGAGGGGAGCAGTACTTC. It specifies CASSLVGGGGEQYF.

This clonotype was recorded at least ten times. The chain employs TRBV18 and TRBJ2-5; D remains unclear. The CDR3 is 11 amino acids. In germline, CDR1 is KGHSH, CDR2 LQKENI. V was cut by 2 bases and J by 5 bases, with 3 bases left in between. The CDR3 loop reads CASSPAETQYF. DNA for the CDR3: TGTGCCAGCTCACCAGCGGAGACCCAGTACTTC.

This clonotype was observed at least ten times. The chain recombines TRBV12-3 or TRBV12-4 with TRBJ2-3, with 15 bases identical to TRBD2. The CDR3 sequence is 18 residues long. V was pared by 1 base and J by 1 base, with 3 bases of the junction left unmatched. CDR3 sequence (DNA): TGTGCCAGCAGTTTAGAGGGACTAGCGGGAGGTGGCACAGATACGCAGTATTTT. Translated: CASSLEGLAGGGTDTQYF.

This clonotype was counted many times. This chain connects TRBV27 to TRBJ1-5; D is unclear. Trimming took off 5 bases at V and 7 bases at J, with 21 bases between the two ends. Germline V gene data show CDR1 as MNHEY and CDR2 as SMNVEV (reference sequence). The CDR3 is 16 residues long. The CDR3 DNA is TGTGCCAGCAGTCCCCGACTTACAGACCTCAGACAGCCCCAGCATTTT. It translates to CASSPRLTDLRQPQHF.

Turning to this clonotype: A single base separates this from a much larger clone, so it may be a read error. This CDR3 is missing its conserved last phenylalanine or tryptophan, likely due to a read error. V and J are TRBV11-2 and TRBJ2-7; no definite D call. This CDR3 comprises 15 residues. From germline, CDR1 is SGHAT and CDR2 FQNNGV. The V gene lost 5 bases and the J gene lost 5 bases, with 19 bases spanning the gap. CDR3 sequence reads: CASSLQAVMGNEQYL. Written as DNA, the CDR3 is TGTGCCAGCAGCCTCCAGGCCGTGATGGGGAACGAGCAGTACCTC.

V gene TRBV2 combines with J gene TRBJ1-1, with a possible D match to TRBD1 (5 bases). This CDR3 region has 12 residues. V lost 8 bases, J lost 6 bases, and 13 bases lay in between. CDR1 and CDR2 from the germline V gene are SNHLY and FYNNEI. In DNA, the CDR3 is TGTGCCAGCCTGGGCACGGGACCTGAAGCTTTCTTT. It encodes CASLGTGPEAFF.

This clonotype was counted ten times or more. The rearrangement links TRBV5-8 to TRBJ1-2; TRBD1 agrees at 9 bases. V was clipped by 2 bases and J by 3 bases; unmatched bases: 2. Per germline, CDR1 SGHTS and CDR2 YDEGEE. The CDR3 covers 14 residues. CDR3 DNA: TGTGCCAGCAGCTTCGGGACAGGGTACTATGGCTACACCTTC. Translation gives CASSFGTGYYGYTF.

For this clonotype: One base away lies a much larger clone, so this may be a sequencing read error. V usage is TRBV7-2 and J usage is TRBJ2-3; 7 nucleotides align to TRBD1. CDR1 and CDR2 (germline): SGHTA, FQGNSA. The CDR3 spans 17 residues. The DNA of the CDR3 is TGTGCCAGCAGCTCCCTGGCTGGTGGGGACAGCACAGATCCGCAGTATTTT. This gives the protein CASSSLAGGDSTDPQYF.